The rows below give T cell receptor beta chains drawn from one sample of a study of blood T cell repertoires in COVID-19. Data came from immunoSEQ multiplex PCR; TCRdb stores just in-frame clones and leaves some out. This repertoire shows approximately 200,000 clones, around four fifths found once; its top ten account for 5.1%. The specimen was peripheral blood. The receptors shown here come from an older woman who had recovered from COVID-19. Each CDR3 is given with its conserved first and last residue. The D gene is left open where the match is weak. Clone sizes are given selectively: once, few, many, or a class where the clone is expanded.

NA	TRBV10-2	TRBD1	TRBJ1-5	CASSDPGTGGASQPQHF	TGCGCCAGCAGTGATCCCGGGACAGGGGGCGCGAGTCAGCCCCAGCATTTT
NA	TRBV3-1/TRBV3-2	NA	TRBJ1-2	CASSQDSIERIRGYTF	TGTGCCAGCAGCCAAGATTCAATCGAACGTATACGGGGCTACACCTTC
NA	TRBV20-1	NA	TRBJ2-4	CSARTGIQYF	TGCAGTGCTAGGACGGGTATTCAGTACTTC
once	TRBV6-6	NA	TRBJ1-1	CASSLPGHNTF	TGTGCCAGCAGCCTGCCGGGACACAATACCTTT
NA	TRBV6-6	TRBD1	TRBJ2-7	CASSQSRTGTEQYF	TGTGCCAGCAGCCAATCCCGGACAGGGACCGAGCAGTACTTC
NA	TRBV29-1	TRBD1	TRBJ1-1	CSVYRDRASGEAFF	TGCAGCGTGTACCGGGACAGGGCTTCGGGTGAAGCTTTCTTT
NA	TRBV18	NA	TRBJ1-1	CASSTGGPMNTEAFF	TGTGCCAGCTCCACGGGGGGGCCGATGAACACTGAAGCTTTCTTT
NA	TRBV6-6	NA	TRBJ2-7	CASRPPGVGSYEQYF	TGTGCCAGCAGGCCCCCAGGGGTCGGTTCCTACGAGCAGTACTTC
NA	TRBV5-1	NA	TRBJ2-5	CASRGQTSAQETQYF	TGCGCCAGCAGGGGACAGACTAGCGCCCAAGAGACCCAGTACTTC
NA	TRBV29-1	NA	TRBJ2-2	CSVLELTGELFF	TGCAGCGTCCTAGAACTAACCGGGGAGCTGTTTTTT
once	TRBV30	NA	TRBJ2-3	CAWSYQGRLDTQYF	TGTGCCTGGAGTTACCAGGGTAGGTTGGATACGCAGTATTTT
NA	TRBV2	NA	TRBJ2-3	CASSEGGGQSTDTQYF	TGTGCCAGCAGTGAAGGGGGCGGCCAATCCACAGATACGCAGTATTTT
NA	TRBV7-9	TRBD1	TRBJ1-1	CASSLTGGKSTEAFF	TGTGCCAGCAGCTTAACAGGGGGGAAAAGCACTGAAGCTTTCTTT
NA	TRBV5-1	TRBD2	TRBJ2-7	CASSATSGGWEQYF	TGCGCCAGCAGCGCGACTAGCGGGGGATGGGAGCAGTACTTC
NA	TRBV9	NA	TRBJ1-2	CASSPRAGGGYGYTF	TGTGCCAGCAGCCCCCGGGCGGGAGGCGGGTATGGCTACACCTTC
few	TRBV4-3	NA	TRBJ1-2	CASSPTNYVGGEDYGYTF	TGCGCCAGCAGCCCGACGAACTATGTAGGTGGGGAGGACTATGGCTACACCTTC
NA	TRBV10-3	NA	TRBJ2-5	CAIRARLEETQYF	TGTGCCATCAGAGCTAGACTTGAAGAGACCCAGTACTTC
NA	TRBV6-1	NA	TRBJ2-3	CASSEATGRYSDTQYF	TGTGCCAGCAGTGAAGCGACAGGTCGGTATTCAGATACGCAGTATTTT
NA	TRBV29-1	NA	TRBJ1-2	CSGVGGDGNYGYTF	TGCAGCGGCGTAGGGGGGGACGGTAACTATGGCTACACCTTC
NA	TRBV11-2	NA	TRBJ1-3	CASSWGRGQKERNTIYF	TGTGCCAGCAGCTGGGGGAGAGGACAGAAAGAACGAAACACCATATATTTT
NA	TRBV6-1	NA	TRBJ2-7	CASSEAPGSYEQYF	TGTGCCAGCAGTGAAGCGCCAGGGTCCTACGAGCAGTACTTC
NA	TRBV9	NA	TRBJ2-7	CASSVGWTPIYEQYF	TGTGCCAGCAGCGTAGGATGGACACCGATCTACGAGCAGTACTTC
NA	TRBV6-6	NA	TRBJ1-2	CASSWSGGGNYGYTF	TGTGCCAGCAGTTGGAGCGGGGGGGGCAACTATGGCTACACCTTC
few	TRBV7-9	TRBD1	TRBJ1-2	CASTRQGASFF	TGTGCCAGCACTCGCCAGGGGGCGTCGTTCTTC
NA	TRBV19	NA	TRBJ1-5	CASSIVQGQPQHF	TGTGCCAGTAGTATAGTCCAGGGGCAGCCCCAGCATTTT
NA	TRBV5-1	TRBD1	TRBJ2-2	CASSPDRGDDTGELFF	TGCGCCAGCAGCCCGGACAGGGGGGATGACACCGGGGAGCTGTTTTTT
NA	TRBV5-8	NA	TRBJ1-5	CASSLEFGLAQPQHF	TGTGCCAGCAGCTTGGAATTCGGGTTAGCTCAGCCCCAGCATTTT
NA	TRBV5-1	NA	TRBJ1-1	CASSPGPGDMNTEAFF	TGCGCCAGCAGCCCTGGGCCAGGGGATATGAACACTGAAGCTTTCTTT
NA	TRBV10-1	NA	TRBJ2-1	CASSAHVSNEQFF	TGCGCCAGCAGTGCCCATGTGAGTAATGAGCAGTTCTTC
NA	TRBV5-8	NA	TRBJ1-5	CASSLLGQPWAQHF	TGTGCCAGCAGCTTGTTAGGACAGCCCTGGGCCCAGCATTTT
once	TRBV2	NA	TRBJ1-2	CASSDQGRDYGYTF	TGTGCCAGCAGTGATCAGGGGCGCGACTATGGCTACACCTTC
NA	TRBV9	TRBD2	TRBJ2-7	CASSVGLAGDPYEQYF	TGTGCCAGCAGCGTAGGGCTAGCGGGGGACCCCTACGAGCAGTACTTC
NA	TRBV9	TRBD2	TRBJ2-1	CASSERGVYNEQFF	TGTGCCAGCAGCGAGCGGGGAGTCTACAATGAGCAGTTCTTC
NA	TRBV10-3	TRBD2	TRBJ2-5	CAISAARPNSGGARETQYF	TGTGCCATCAGTGCGGCTCGGCCCAATAGCGGGGGGGCTCGGGAGACCCAGTACTTC
NA	TRBV13	NA	TRBJ2-7	CASSPPTASYEQYF	TGTGCCAGCAGCCCCCCGACAGCCTCCTACGAGCAGTACTTC
once	TRBV2	NA	TRBJ1-6	CASSVDSNNSPLHF	TGTGCCAGCAGTGTGGACAGCAACAATTCACCCCTCCACTTT
NA	TRBV4-1	NA	TRBJ2-2	CASSQEILEPNTGELFF	TGCGCCAGCAGCCAGGAGATACTAGAACCGAACACCGGGGAGCTGTTTTTT
NA	TRBV3-1/TRBV3-2	TRBD2	TRBJ2-5	CASSPNEGLAVETQYF	TGTGCCAGCAGCCCAAATGAGGGACTAGCGGTAGAGACCCAGTACTTC
NA	TRBV4-1	NA	TRBJ2-1	CASRGGRENEQFF	TGCGCCAGCAGGGGGGGACGGGAGAATGAGCAGTTCTTC
NA	TRBV4-1	NA	TRBJ2-3	CASSQVFGTDTQYF	TGCGCCAGCAGCCAAGTCTTCGGCACAGATACGCAGTATTTT
once	TRBV6-4	NA	TRBJ1-1	CASTEGCTEAFF	TGTGCCAGCACCGAGGGTTGCACTGAAGCTTTCTTT
NA	TRBV5-5	NA	TRBJ1-3	CASSATPTVGNTIYF	TGTGCCAGCAGCGCCACACCGACAGTTGGAAACACCATATATTTT
NA	TRBV11-2	TRBD1	TRBJ1-1	CASSLDLGDRGGTEAFF	TGTGCCAGCAGCTTAGATCTCGGGGACAGGGGTGGCACTGAAGCTTTCTTT
NA	TRBV3-1/TRBV3-2	TRBD2	TRBJ2-2	CASSQRLAGDGELFF	TGTGCCAGCAGCCAAAGGCTAGCGGGGGACGGGGAGCTGTTTTTT
few	TRBV10-3	NA	TRBJ2-2	CAISAITGIVGTGELFF	TGTGCCATCAGCGCCATTACAGGCATAGTGGGCACCGGGGAGCTGTTTTTT
NA	TRBV30	TRBD2	TRBJ2-3	CAWSVLAGALSASTDTQYF	TGTGCCTGGAGTGTGCTAGCGGGGGCCCTATCGGCTAGCACAGATACGCAGTATTTT
NA	TRBV10-3	NA	TRBJ2-5	CAIGVTAGGLRGTQETQYF	TGTGCCATAGGGGTTACAGCGGGTGGATTACGCGGAACACAAGAGACCCAGTACTTC
NA	TRBV27	TRBD1	TRBJ1-2	CASSQATGASYGYTF	TGTGCCAGCAGTCAAGCGACAGGGGCGTCATATGGCTACACCTTC
NA	TRBV14	NA	TRBJ1-4	CASSRRGGKLFF	TGTGCCAGCAGCCGACGAGGTGGAAAACTGTTTTTT
NA	TRBV3-1/TRBV3-2	TRBD1	TRBJ2-7	CASSQYMTGGHEQYF	TGTGCCAGCAGCCAATATATGACAGGGGGGCACGAGCAGTACTTC
few	TRBV5-1	NA	TRBJ2-5	CASSLAGPRETQYF	TGCGCCAGCAGCTTGGCAGGCCCTCGAGAGACCCAGTACTTC
NA	TRBV19	NA	TRBJ2-3	CATSGPQFAGGLSDTQYF	TGTGCCACCAGCGGCCCCCAATTCGCAGGGGGGCTTTCAGATACGCAGTATTTT
NA	TRBV5-1	NA	TRBJ1-4	CASSLLGDIQEKLFF	TGCGCCAGCAGCTTGCTAGGGGACATACAGGAAAAACTGTTTTTT
NA	TRBV11-2	TRBD1	TRBJ1-6	CASSPRDRWVRNNSPLHF	TGTGCCAGCAGCCCTCGGGACAGGTGGGTGAGGAATAATTCACCCCTCCACTTT
NA	TRBV14	NA	TRBJ1-2	CASSQDIAQHYGYTF	TGTGCCAGCAGCCAAGATATCGCACAGCATTATGGCTACACCTTC